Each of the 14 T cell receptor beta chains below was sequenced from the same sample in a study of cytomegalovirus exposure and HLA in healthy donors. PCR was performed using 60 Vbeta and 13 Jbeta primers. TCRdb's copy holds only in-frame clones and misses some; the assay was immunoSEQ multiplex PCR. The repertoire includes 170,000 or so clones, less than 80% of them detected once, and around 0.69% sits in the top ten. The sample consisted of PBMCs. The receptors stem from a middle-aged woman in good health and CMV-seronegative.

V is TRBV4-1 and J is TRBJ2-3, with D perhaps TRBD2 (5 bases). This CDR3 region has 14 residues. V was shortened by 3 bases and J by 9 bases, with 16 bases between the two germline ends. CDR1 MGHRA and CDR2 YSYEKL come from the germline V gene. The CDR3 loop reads CASSQEDDAYTQYF. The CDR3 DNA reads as TGCGCCAGCAGCCAGGAGGATGACGCGTACACGCAGTATTTT.

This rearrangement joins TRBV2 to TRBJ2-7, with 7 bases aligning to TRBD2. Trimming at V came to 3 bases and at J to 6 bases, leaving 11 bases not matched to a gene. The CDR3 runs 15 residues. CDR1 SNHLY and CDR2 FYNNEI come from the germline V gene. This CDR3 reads CASSDEAGRTREQYF. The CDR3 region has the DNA TGTGCCAGCAGTGACGAAGCGGGAAGGACCCGCGAGCAGTACTTC.

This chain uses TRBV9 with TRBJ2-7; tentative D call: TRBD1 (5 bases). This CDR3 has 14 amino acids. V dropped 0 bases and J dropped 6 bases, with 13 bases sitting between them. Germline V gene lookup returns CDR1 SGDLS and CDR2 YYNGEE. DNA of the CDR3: TGTGCCAGCAGCGTAGGTTTTCCAGGGCGCGAGCAGTACTTC. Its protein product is CASSVGFPGREQYF.

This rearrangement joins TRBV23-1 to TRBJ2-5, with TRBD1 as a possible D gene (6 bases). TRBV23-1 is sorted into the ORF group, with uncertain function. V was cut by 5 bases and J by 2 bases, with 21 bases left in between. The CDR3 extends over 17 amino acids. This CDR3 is CASSFSGDDKLQETQYF. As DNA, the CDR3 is TGCGCCAGCAGTTTTTCAGGGGACGACAAACTACAAGAGACCCAGTACTTC.

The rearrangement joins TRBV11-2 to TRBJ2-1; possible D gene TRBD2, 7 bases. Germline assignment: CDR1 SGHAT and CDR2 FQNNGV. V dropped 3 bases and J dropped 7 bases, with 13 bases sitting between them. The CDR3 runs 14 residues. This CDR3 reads CASSLAGAGNEQFF. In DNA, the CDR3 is TGTGCCAGCAGCTTGGCGGGGGCGGGAAATGAGCAGTTCTTC.

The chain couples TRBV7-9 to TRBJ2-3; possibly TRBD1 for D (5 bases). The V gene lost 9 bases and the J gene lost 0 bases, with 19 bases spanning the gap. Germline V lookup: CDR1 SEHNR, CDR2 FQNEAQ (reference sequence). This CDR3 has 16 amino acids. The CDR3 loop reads CASDKGASFSTDTQYF. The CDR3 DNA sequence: TGTGCCAGTGACAAAGGGGCCTCGTTTAGCACAGATACGCAGTATTTT.

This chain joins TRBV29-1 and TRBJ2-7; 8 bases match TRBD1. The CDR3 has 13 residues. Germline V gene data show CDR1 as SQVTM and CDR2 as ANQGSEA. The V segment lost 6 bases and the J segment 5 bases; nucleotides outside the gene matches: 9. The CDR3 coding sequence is TGCAGCGTCGAAAGGACAGGGAACCACGAGCAGTACTTC. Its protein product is CSVERTGNHEQYF.

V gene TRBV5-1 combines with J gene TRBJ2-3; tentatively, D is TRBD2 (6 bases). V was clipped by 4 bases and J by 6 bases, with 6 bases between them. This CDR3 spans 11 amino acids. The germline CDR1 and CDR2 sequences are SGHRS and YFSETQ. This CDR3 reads CASSGGDTQYF. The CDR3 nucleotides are TGCGCCAGCAGCGGGGGGGATACGCAGTATTTT.

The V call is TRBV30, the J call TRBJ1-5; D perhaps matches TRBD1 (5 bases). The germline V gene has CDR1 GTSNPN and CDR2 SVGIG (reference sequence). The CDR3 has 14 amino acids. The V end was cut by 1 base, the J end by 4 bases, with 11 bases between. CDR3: CAWSGTRGNQPQHF. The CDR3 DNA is TGTGCCTGGAGTGGGACAAGAGGAAATCAGCCCCAGCATTTT.

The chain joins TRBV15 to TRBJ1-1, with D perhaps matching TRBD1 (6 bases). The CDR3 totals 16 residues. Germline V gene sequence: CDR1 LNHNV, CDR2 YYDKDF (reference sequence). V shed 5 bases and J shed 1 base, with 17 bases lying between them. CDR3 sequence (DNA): TGTGCCACCAGCGGTCCTCACCGGACAGCGAACACTGAAGCTTTCTTT. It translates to CATSGPHRTANTEAFF.

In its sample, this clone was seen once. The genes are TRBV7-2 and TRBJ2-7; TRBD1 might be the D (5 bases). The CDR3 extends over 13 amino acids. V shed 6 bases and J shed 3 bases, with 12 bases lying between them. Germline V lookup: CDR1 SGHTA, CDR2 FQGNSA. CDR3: CASSSDKFYEQYF. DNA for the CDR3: TGTGCCAGCAGTTCGGACAAGTTCTACGAGCAGTACTTC.

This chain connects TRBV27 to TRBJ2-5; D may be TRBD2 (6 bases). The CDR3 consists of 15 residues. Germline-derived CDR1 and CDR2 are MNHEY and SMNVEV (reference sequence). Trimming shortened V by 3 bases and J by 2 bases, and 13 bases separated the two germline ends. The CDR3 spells CASSFPGRGQETQYF. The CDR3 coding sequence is TGTGCCAGCAGTTTCCCTGGACGGGGGCAAGAGACCCAGTACTTC.

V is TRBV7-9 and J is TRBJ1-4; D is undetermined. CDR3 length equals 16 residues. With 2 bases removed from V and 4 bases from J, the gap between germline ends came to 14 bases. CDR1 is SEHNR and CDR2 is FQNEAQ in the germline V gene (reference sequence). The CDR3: CASSLTGSPFNEKLFF. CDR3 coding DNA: TGTGCCAGCAGCTTAACGGGGTCGCCGTTTAATGAAAAACTGTTTTTT. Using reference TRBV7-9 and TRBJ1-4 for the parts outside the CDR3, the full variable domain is DTGVSQNPRHKITKRGQNVTFRCDPISEHNRLYWYRQTLGQGPEFLTYFQNEAQLEKSRLLSDRFSAERPKGSFSTLEIQRTEQGDSAMYLCASSLTGSPFNEKLFFGSGTQLSVL.

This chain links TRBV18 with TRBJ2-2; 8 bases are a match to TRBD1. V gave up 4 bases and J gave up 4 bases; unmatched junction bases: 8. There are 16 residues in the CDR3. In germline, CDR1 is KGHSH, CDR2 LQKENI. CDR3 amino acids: CASSLTGTGGTGELFF. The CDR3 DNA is TGTGCCAGCTCACTTACCGGGACAGGAGGCACCGGGGAGCTGTTTTTT. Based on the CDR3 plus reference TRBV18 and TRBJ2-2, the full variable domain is NAGVMQNPRHLVRRRGQEARLRCSPMKGHSHVYWYRQLPEEGLKFMVYLQKENIIDESGMPKERFSAEFPKEGPSILRIQQVVRGDSAAYFCASSLTGTGGTGELFFGEGSRLTVL.